The source of this TCR beta chain is a study of T-cell reconstitution after alpha-beta-depleted transplantation in children. The CDR3 loop spans 18 amino acids. Germline-derived CDR1 and CDR2 are DFQATT and SNEGSKA (reference sequence). V was clipped by 2 bases and J by 3 bases; unmatched bases: 19. This sample's TCRbeta library carried unique molecular identifier barcodes. TCRdb used MiXCR to reprocess the PCR reads, holding one entry per CDR3 protein. The profile shows around 380,000 distinct CDR3 sequences, roughly 11% of them singletons. This chain links TRBV20-1 with TRBJ2-7, with 7 bases fitting TRBD2. The material was PBMCs from the stem cell graft donor, obtained from the stem cell graft. This TCR came from a human donor who donated a stem cell graft to a child with acute myeloid leukemia. In DNA, the CDR3 is TGCAGTGCTAGATCCCCAACTGTGGTAGAGGGGAGGGGCTACGAGCAGTACTTC. As protein: CSARSPTVVEGRGYEQYF.